The 30 T cell receptor beta chains given below trace back to one sample, sequenced in a study of blood T cells in healthy people across ages. A sample-barcoded 5' primer and a J-beta primer mix were used in a second PCR of roughly 6 to 11 cycles. TCRdb passed the 5' RACE reads through MiXCR, listing each CDR3 protein once. The sample lists 800,000 to 950,000 distinct CDR3 sequences; around 49% were seen once. Source material: blood. These receptors all stem from a man younger than 40 in good health.

This clonotype was seen just once. At one of its ends the junction is not consistent with the germline gene, which may arise from a read error. This chain connects TRBV7-2 to TRBJ2-4, with a possible D match to TRBD2 (7 bases). Judging by the DNA end, TRBJ2-7 fits better; the J call may be wrong. The CDR3 runs 14 residues. Germline lookup yields CDR1 SGHTA and CDR2 FQGNSA. The CDR3 bases are TGTGTCAGCAGCTTTTCGCGGGGGCCTTACGAGCAGTACTTC. Translating gives CVSSFSRGPYEQYF.

The chain carries TRBV29-1 and TRBJ2-7; D gene unclear. The germline V gene has CDR1 SQVTM and CDR2 ANQGSEA. V was cut by 7 bases and J by 5 bases, with 18 bases left in between. The CDR3 has 13 amino acids. The CDR3 here is CSGGRRQADEQYF. The CDR3 nucleotides read TGCAGCGGTGGACGCAGACAAGCAGACGAGCAGTACTTC.

This clonotype was seen at least ten times. The chain employs TRBV9 and TRBJ2-1; D gene ambiguous. This CDR3 comprises 12 residues. The germline CDR1 and CDR2 sequences are SGDLS and YYNGEE. Trimming cost V 3 bases and J 7 bases, with 8 bases left between them. This CDR3 reads CASSATWNEQFF. CDR3 nucleotide sequence: TGTGCCAGCAGCGCCACCTGGAATGAGCAGTTCTTC.

V and J are TRBV7-2 and TRBJ2-7, with D tentatively TRBD1 (6 bases). V was clipped by 5 bases and J by 0 bases, with 14 bases between them. In germline, CDR1 is SGHTA, CDR2 FQGNSA. The CDR3 covers 15 residues. The DNA for the CDR3 is TGTGCCAGCAGCGCCTGGACAGCTATCTCCTACGAGCAGTACTTC. This encodes CASSAWTAISYEQYF.

This chain connects TRBV16 to TRBJ1-3; no reliable D call. Germline V lookup: CDR1 KGHSY, CDR2 FQNENV. This CDR3 is 13 amino acids long. Trimming took 3 bases from V and 9 from J, leaving 12 bases between them. The CDR3 is CASSQPSTRTIYF. The CDR3 DNA reads as TGTGCCAGCAGCCAGCCATCTACTCGCACCATATATTTT. Using reference TRBV16 and TRBJ1-3 for the parts outside the CDR3, the full variable domain is GEEVAQTPKHLVRGEGQKAKLYCAPIKGHSYVFWYQQVLKNEFKFLISFQNENVFDETGMPKERFSAKCLPNSPCSLEIQATKLEDSAVYFCASSQPSTRTIYFGEGSWLTVV.

This CDR3 reads CASGQGALNQPQHF. CDR3 in DNA: TGTGCCAGCGGACAGGGGGCACTCAATCAGCCCCAGCATTTT. V and J are TRBV12-3 or TRBV12-4 and TRBJ1-5, with 11 nucleotides matching TRBD1. V lost 8 bases, J lost 3 bases, and 3 bases stayed unmatched. The CDR3 has 14 residues.

The chain joins TRBV6-5 to TRBJ2-4; D gene ambiguous. The J call may be incorrect, as the DNA end agrees better with TRBJ2-7. The CDR3 is 14 amino acids. CDR1 MNHEY and CDR2 SVGAGI come from the germline V gene. The CDR3 DNA follows: TGTGCCAGCAGAAACGGGTATCTCTCCTACGAGCAGTACTTC. Protein: CASRNGYLSYEQYF.

This clonotype was found a few times. The J gene is TRBJ2-7, the V gene TRBV20-1; TRBD1 agrees at 11 bases. The CDR3 contains 14 residues. After removal of 4 bases from V and 4 bases from J, the junction contained 6 bases not matched to a gene. Looked up from germline, CDR1 is DFQATT and CDR2 is SNEGSKA (reference sequence). CDR3 sequence (DNA): TGCAGTGCTAAGGGGACAGGGGGATTTTACGAGCAGTACTTC. This translates into CSAKGTGGFYEQYF.

The V gene is TRBV3-1, the J gene TRBJ1-1, with D hard to call. This CDR3 is built from 14 residues. Germline assignment: CDR1 LGHDT and CDR2 YNNKEL (reference sequence). The ends were cut back, 1 base at V and 11 bases at J, with 17 bases in the middle. CDR3 region: CASSQGVSDPAAFF. CDR3 in DNA: TGTGCCAGCAGCCAAGGGGTAAGTGACCCAGCGGCTTTCTTT.

As DNA, the CDR3 is TGCGCCAGCAGCTTGGATCGCCCCCTCAATGAGCAGTTCTTC. Its protein product is CASSLDRPLNEQFF. The genes are TRBV5-1 and TRBJ2-1, with no clear D. V shed 0 bases and J shed 6 bases, with 10 bases lying between them. CDR3 length: 14 amino acids. Germline V gene lookup returns CDR1 SGHRS and CDR2 YFSETQ.

V and J are TRBV5-1 and TRBJ2-7, with D possibly being TRBD1 (6 bases). The germline V gene has CDR1 SGHRS and CDR2 YFSETQ. The CDR3 totals 15 residues. V dropped 2 bases and J dropped 0 bases, with 12 bases sitting between them. This CDR3 is CASSFNEGGSYEQYF. The CDR3 bases are TGCGCCAGCAGCTTTAACGAAGGGGGCTCCTACGAGCAGTACTTC.

This clonotype was observed a handful of times. The V gene is TRBV6-6, the J gene TRBJ1-2; D is possibly TRBD1 (6 bases). The CDR3 spans 12 residues. Germline V gene lookup returns CDR1 MNHNY and CDR2 SVGAGI (reference sequence). Trimming pared 8 bases from V and 10 bases from J, leaving 17 bases between. The CDR3 bases are TGTGCCAGCCAAAAGGGGGGGCGTGCCTACACCTTC. Translated, it gives CASQKGGRAYTF.

On this clonotype itself: A read error may be the cause here, since a much bigger clone is one base away. The V gene is TRBV7-9, the J gene TRBJ2-7; TRBD2 matches 7 bases. CDR3 length: 15 amino acids. Germline V gene sequence: CDR1 SEHNR, CDR2 FQNEAQ (reference sequence). CDR3 sequence (DNA): TGTGCCAGCAGATTAGAAGGCGGGAGCTCCTACGAGCAGTACTTC. Its protein is CASRLEGGSSYEQYF.

This chain joins TRBV7-9 and TRBJ2-7; tentative D call: TRBD2 (5 bases). The CDR3 length is 14 residues. The germline V gene encodes CDR1 SEHNR and CDR2 FQNEAQ (reference sequence). Between the trimmed V and J ends, which lost 2 bases and 4 bases, there was a span of 12 bases. In DNA form, the CDR3 reads TGTGCCAGCAGCTTATTCGGGGTAGGGTACGAGCAGTACTTC. As protein: CASSLFGVGYEQYF.

In this sample, this clonotype turned up a few times. V and J are TRBV27 and TRBJ2-1; 9 bases fit TRBD1. Germline V gives CDR1 MNHEY, CDR2 SMNVEV (reference sequence). Trimming at V came to 5 bases and at J to 3 bases, leaving 8 bases not matched to a gene. The CDR3 length is 16 residues. Here the CDR3 DNA reads TGTGCCAGCAGTAGCGGGGACAGGGCCAACTACAATGAGCAGTTCTTC. Translation gives CASSSGDRANYNEQFF.

The sample holds one count of this clonotype. The chain uses TRBV24-1 and TRBJ2-7; no firm D call. This CDR3 is 14 amino acids long. V lost 4 bases to trimming and J lost 1 base, with 10 bases between them. Germline CDR1 reads KGHDR; CDR2 reads SFDVKD. The CDR3 here is CATSDSYDSYEQYF. Written as DNA, the CDR3 is TGTGCCACCAGTGACTCTTACGATTCCTACGAGCAGTACTTC.

This clonotype was observed a few times. This chain connects TRBV10-3 to TRBJ2-1; D remains ambiguous. The CDR3 consists of 15 residues. V was shortened by 5 bases and J by 3 bases, with 14 bases between the two germline ends. Germline-derived CDR1 and CDR2 are ENHRY and SYGVKD. CDR3 bases: TGTGCCATCAGTAGAAAGGCCCTGGGCTACAATGAGCAGTTCTTC. This codes for CAISRKALGYNEQFF.

V usage is TRBV20-1 and J usage is TRBJ2-3; TRBD2 matches 15 bases. J lost 2 bases, V lost 6 bases, and 6 bases had no gene match. Germline V gives CDR1 DFQATT, CDR2 SNEGSKA (reference sequence). The CDR3 is 16 residues long. The chain's CDR3 is CSADGLAGGVTDTQYF. CDR3 DNA: TGCAGTGCAGATGGACTAGCGGGGGGGGTCACAGATACGCAGTATTTT.

A few counts support this clonotype. The chain employs TRBV7-2 and TRBJ2-3; a weak D match, TRBD1 (5 bases). Trimming left V 1 base short and J 3 bases short, with 14 bases between. The CDR3 covers 16 residues. CDR1 and CDR2 from the germline V gene are SGHTA and FQGNSA. Here the CDR3 DNA reads TGTGCCAGCAGCTTAGGGGGCGCCCTCGGGACAGATACGCAGTATTTT. Translation gives CASSLGGALGTDTQYF.

The gene calls are TRBV2 and TRBJ2-5; 14 bases are a match to TRBD2. From germline, CDR1 is SNHLY and CDR2 FYNNEI. The CDR3 consists of 14 residues. Trimming took 11 bases from V and 4 from J; bases not matched to a gene: 6. CDR3 DNA: TGTGCCCGGACTAGCGGGGGGTCTGGAGAGACCCAGTACTTC. Its translation is CARTSGGSGETQYF.

This clonotype has more than one count but fewer than ten. The gene calls are TRBV10-2 and TRBJ2-5; weak D call: TRBD1 (5 bases). The CDR3 contains 15 residues. Trimming stripped 3 bases from V and 2 bases from J, with 13 bases between. Germline V gives CDR1 WSHSY, CDR2 SAAADI. CDR3 nucleotide sequence: TGCGCCAGCAGTGACCACGACAGTGCACAAGAGACCCAGTACTTC. Residues: CASSDHDSAQETQYF.

This clonotype showed up just a few times. This chain links TRBV4-1 with TRBJ2-3; no reliable D call. This CDR3 is 15 amino acids long. Per the germline V gene, CDR1 is MGHRA and CDR2 is YSYEKL. Trimming pared 1 base from V and 6 bases from J, leaving 14 bases between. CDR3 in amino acids: CASSQVGQPPDTQYF. The DNA for the CDR3 is TGCGCCAGCAGCCAAGTAGGTCAGCCTCCGGATACGCAGTATTTT.

The chain joins TRBV7-8 to TRBJ2-7; D may be TRBD2 (6 bases). Trimming removed 5 bases from V and 3 bases from J, with 14 bases in between. The CDR3 contains 14 residues. Germline CDR1 and CDR2: SGHVS and FQNEAQ. The CDR3 loop is CASSLGLPFYEQYF. CDR3 coding DNA: TGTGCCAGCAGCCTGGGACTGCCTTTCTACGAGCAGTACTTC.

The V gene is TRBV19, the J gene TRBJ2-7, with D perhaps given as TRBD1 or TRBD2 (5 bases each). V gave up 5 bases and J gave up 2 bases, with 16 bases separating them. CDR1 and CDR2 (germline): LNHDA, SQIVND (reference sequence). This CDR3 is built from 15 residues. The CDR3 sequence: CASSSTGLAAYEQYF. DNA of the CDR3: TGTGCCAGTAGTTCCACGGGGCTAGCAGCCTACGAGCAGTACTTC. Combining the CDR3 with reference TRBV19 and TRBJ2-7 gives the whole variable domain DGGITQSPKYLFRKEGQNVTLSCEQNLNHDAMYWYRQDPGQGLRLIYYSQIVNDFQKGDIAEGYSVSREKKESFPLTVTSAQKNPTAFYLCASSSTGLAAYEQYFGPGTRLTVT.

This clonotype was seen only a few times. V usage is TRBV2 and J usage is TRBJ1-1; D unclear. The germline CDR1 and CDR2 sequences are SNHLY and FYNNEI. The V end was cut by 4 bases, the J end by 1 base, with 7 bases between. The CDR3 length is 13 residues. In DNA, the CDR3 is TGTGCCAGCAGTGCTGACAAGAACACTGAAGCTTTCTTT. It translates to CASSADKNTEAFF.

The chain combines TRBV29-1 with TRBJ2-3; 7 nucleotides line up with TRBD2. The junction had 1 base not matched to a gene; V was cut back by 0 bases and J by 7 bases. The CDR3 length is 12 residues. Germline CDR1 SQVTM, CDR2 ANQGSEA. The CDR3 bases are TGCAGCGTTGAAGAGGGGGGGAATACGCAGTATTTT. It yields the protein CSVEEGGNTQYF.

The count of this clonotype is one. The genes are TRBV3-1 and TRBJ2-5, with 7 positions matching TRBD2. Germline V CDR1 and CDR2: LGHDT, YNNKEL (reference sequence). This CDR3 comprises 11 residues. After removal of 6 bases from V and 10 bases from J, the junction contained 5 bases not matched to a gene. As DNA, the CDR3 is TGTGCCAGCAGTCAAACGGGGGGCCAGTACTTC. This translates into CASSQTGGQYF.

This clonotype was found a few times. V usage is TRBV19 and J usage is TRBJ2-7; 8 nucleotides line up with TRBD2. The CDR3 spans 16 residues. Germline V gene sequence: CDR1 LNHDA, CDR2 SQIVND (reference sequence). The V segment lost 6 bases and the J segment 1 base; nucleotides outside the gene matches: 11. CDR3 residues: CASSPGLVGGSYEQYF. CDR3 DNA: TGTGCCAGTAGCCCGGGACTAGTAGGCGGATCCTACGAGCAGTACTTC.

This clonotype was observed a handful of times. The V call is TRBV9, the J call TRBJ2-4; the D gene is possibly TRBD2 (6 bases). The better agreement between TRBJ2-7 and the DNA end casts doubt on the J call. Germline V lookup: CDR1 SGDLS, CDR2 YYNGEE. The CDR3 totals 13 residues. Here the CDR3 DNA reads TGTGCCAGCAGCGTAGAAGGGAGGAGCGAGCAGTACTTC. It is translated as CASSVEGRSEQYF.

This clonotype has just a few counts. The rearrangement uses TRBV6-5 and TRBJ2-7; D gene unclear. This CDR3 has 13 amino acids. CDR1 is MNHEY and CDR2 is SVGAGI in the germline V gene. V lost 2 bases and J lost 1, with 6 bases in between. CDR3 bases: TGTGCCAGCAGTTACGGGATTTCCTACGAGCAGTACTTC. Amino acid sequence: CASSYGISYEQYF.